This TCR beta chain is from a study of blood T cell repertoires in COVID-19 (dated by TCRdb to 2019 to 2021). Regarding the study in general: Samples covering the acute and convalescent phases of COVID-19 were provided by collaborators in the United States, Italy and Spain. Sample metadata almost always included a de-identified subject ID, COVID-19 status, age in years and sex. Where available, HLA class I and class II types were taken from metadata supplied by the sample provider and were not determined by assay-based typing. The material from the prospective study consisted of cDNA or gDNA derived from T cells, B-cell-depleted T cells, or PBMCs. The dataset comprised deeply sampled blood TCRbeta repertoires from subjects exposed to, actively infected with, or recovered from COVID-19. Samples were obtained from the ongoing ImmuneRACE study (first 160 participants) and from 1,254 subjects provided by 6 global collaborators. The repertoires were made available in a free public database intended to serve as a resource for research on the immune response to SARS-CoV-2.

The immunoSEQ Assay, a bias-controlled multiplex PCR, was used to amplify TCRbeta CDR3 regions from genomic DNA. Concerning the study's data processing: Nucleated cell counts per sample were estimated from amplification of reference gene primers within the assay. To quantify the absolute abundance of each unique TCRbeta CDR3 rearrangement, sequence reads were collapsed and filtered. Productive Simpson clonality was computed per sample as the square root of Simpson's diversity index over productive rearrangements. Entries here come from immuneACCESS through TCRdb and include only in-frame sequences with V and J called. Some clones fail to appear in such tables; in the studies checked, an unresolved V gene covers under half of the shortfall, and the cause of the remainder is unknown. The V and J calls and clone size are taken from that table; D and trimming were inferred from the DNA. The sample table records roughly 120,000 clones; about nine tenths of these occur just once. The ten most abundant clones make up around 8% of the sample.

CDR1 SGDLS and CDR2 YYNGEE are derived from the germline V gene. The CDR3 numbers 15 residues from cysteine through phenylalanine. Here the CDR3 DNA is all that survives: 45 bases in frame from base 1. V lost 5 bases and J lost 4 bases, and the count of bases not matched to a germline gene is 4. As concerns this clone: Its antigen has not been determined. Nothing much larger sits one base from this clone, and base qualities are not available.

What the study reported, not specific to this receptor: Clinical and demographic metadata were provided uncurated, with the amount varying by source and participant.

Samples from volunteer blood donors who had recovered from COVID-19 were contributed by a second Seattle source. The collaborating institutions used their own protocols to collect whole blood in K2EDTA tubes. For TCRbeta analysis, collaborator samples were shipped as frozen whole blood, as isolated PBMCs, or as DNA extracted from either sample type. This sequence originates from a man in his 70s who had recovered from COVID-19. This chain joins TRBV9 to TRBJ1-3, with 12 junctional bases fitting TRBD1. Sequences were obtained from peripheral blood. The CDR3 protein sequence reads: CASSAGTGGGNTIYF. The DNA sequence follows: TGTGCCAGCAGTGCCGGGACAGGGGGCGGAAACACCATATATTTT. Here the CDR3 is joined to the reference TRBV9 and TRBJ1-3 genes, and the full variable domain is: DSGVTQTPKHLITATGQRVTLRCSPRSGDLSVYWYQQSLDQGLQFLIQYYNGEERAKGNILERFSAQQFPDLHSELNLSSLELGDSALYFCASSAGTGGGNTIYFGEGSWLTVV.